Below, one TCR beta chain is given with its context. This clone was found a few times. This receptor's antigen is unknown. No base quality values were provided; no much bigger clone lies one nucleotide off. The germline V gene gives CDR1 as SGHTA and CDR2 as FQGNSA. The CDR3 measures 14 amino acids from cysteine to phenylalanine. CDR3 DNA only is kept here, 42 bases in frame from base 1. The V end gives up 5 bases and the J end 2 bases, leaving 2 bases in the junction not matched to a gene. Interpreted using the paper, the time point label stands for: week 47, end of study. A 20-mer mutant IDH1 peptide at 300 micrograms in Montanide made up each vaccine dose, which was injected subcutaneously together with topical imiquimod. Across visits V03 through V10, patients got a total of eight vaccinations, given in weeks 1, 3, 5, 7, 11, 15, 19 and 23. Donors had newly diagnosed WHO grade 3 or 4 IDH1-mutant astrocytomas with loss of nuclear ATRX. The samples were drawn from NOA16, a multicentre, single-arm, open-label phase I trial in Germany that tested a mutant IDH1 peptide vaccine in humans for the first time. Genomic DNA for TCRB sequencing was extracted from EDTA blood using the DNeasy Blood and Tissue Kit.

The entry originates in a study of a mutant IDH1 vaccine in newly diagnosed glioma (dated by TCRdb to about 2021). For context, the study as a whole: Vaccination began 4-6 weeks after radiotherapy alone, or alongside temozolomide cycles in the chemotherapy-containing groups. Of the roughly 30 treated patients, approximately 62% were male and approximately 38% were female, and the mean age was 40.4 years. Prior to enrollment, standard therapy consisting of radiotherapy alone, temozolomide alone, or radiochemotherapy with temozolomide had been administered to patients, with the combination being received by most patients. Visit V12 was the week-35 safety follow-up and visit V13 was the week-47 end of study. Six visits were used for peripheral blood collection: V03 (baseline), V05, V07, V10, V12 and V13. Longitudinal TCRB deep sequencing was performed for some 25 treated patients wherever samples were available for exploratory analyses. Study-wide findings and limitations: Vaccine-induced immune responses across multiple MHC alleles were detected in approximately 93% of patients. PBMC samples for TCRB deep sequencing were selected based on availability. The authors noted that analyses of patient blood samples could not be reproduced because of sample limitations. Pseudoprogression seemed to be unrelated to changes in the top peripheral T cell clonotypes found by TCRB sequencing.

The library was generated by the immunoSEQ multiplex PCR assay. Following the manufacturer's protocol, the hsTCRB Kit was used to amplify rearranged TCR beta chain sequences. Sequencing of TCRB libraries was carried out on an Illumina MiSeq. Regarding the original processing steps: Demultiplexing, trimming and gene mapping were performed with the kit vendor's proprietary platform. Held by TCRdb, this immuneACCESS table contains in-frame sequences only and omits some clones. Under half of the omission traces to an unresolved V gene where checked; the cause of the rest is unknown. Clone size and V and J calls were adopted from that table, with D and trimming inferred from the DNA. The sample table lists tens of thousands of clones, around 60% of them with a count of one. The biggest ten clones account for about 5% of the sample.

The chain is encoded by TRBV7-2 joined to TRBJ1-1; 10 of the junction bases match TRBD1. This clonotype was sampled from a man in his forties or fifties with glioma. Some clones in this sample may be carry-over from other donors' samples. The specimen comprised peripheral blood mononuclear cells (PBMCs), sampled from a glioma patient whose treatment included an IDH1 peptide vaccine. The CDR3 reads as follows: CASSRDRGNTEAFF. In nucleotides, the sequence is TGTGCCAGCAGCCGGGACAGGGGTAACACTGAAGCTTTCTTT.